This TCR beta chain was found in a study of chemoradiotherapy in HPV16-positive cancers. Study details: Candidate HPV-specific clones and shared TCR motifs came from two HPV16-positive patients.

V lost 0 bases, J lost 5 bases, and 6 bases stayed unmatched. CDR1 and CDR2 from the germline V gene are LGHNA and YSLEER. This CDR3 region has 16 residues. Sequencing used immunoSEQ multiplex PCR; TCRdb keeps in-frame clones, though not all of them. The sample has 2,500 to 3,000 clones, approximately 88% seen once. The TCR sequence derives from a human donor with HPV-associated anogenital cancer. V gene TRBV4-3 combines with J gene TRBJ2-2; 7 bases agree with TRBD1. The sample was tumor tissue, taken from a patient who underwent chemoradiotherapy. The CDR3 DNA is TGCGCCAGCAGCCAAGACTTCGCAGGGGGTACCGGGGAGCTGTTTTTT. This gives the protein CASSQDFAGGTGELFF.